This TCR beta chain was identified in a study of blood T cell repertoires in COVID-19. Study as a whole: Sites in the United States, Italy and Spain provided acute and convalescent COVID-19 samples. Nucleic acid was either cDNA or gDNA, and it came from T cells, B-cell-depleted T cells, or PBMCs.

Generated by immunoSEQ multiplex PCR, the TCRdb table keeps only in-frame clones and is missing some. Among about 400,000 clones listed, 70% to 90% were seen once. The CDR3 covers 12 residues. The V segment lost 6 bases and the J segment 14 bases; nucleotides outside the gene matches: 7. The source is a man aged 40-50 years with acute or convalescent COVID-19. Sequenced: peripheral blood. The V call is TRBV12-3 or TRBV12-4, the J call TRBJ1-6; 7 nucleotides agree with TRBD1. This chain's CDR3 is CASSPDRVTLHF. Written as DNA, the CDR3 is TGTGCCAGCAGCCCAGACAGGGTAACCCTCCACTTT.